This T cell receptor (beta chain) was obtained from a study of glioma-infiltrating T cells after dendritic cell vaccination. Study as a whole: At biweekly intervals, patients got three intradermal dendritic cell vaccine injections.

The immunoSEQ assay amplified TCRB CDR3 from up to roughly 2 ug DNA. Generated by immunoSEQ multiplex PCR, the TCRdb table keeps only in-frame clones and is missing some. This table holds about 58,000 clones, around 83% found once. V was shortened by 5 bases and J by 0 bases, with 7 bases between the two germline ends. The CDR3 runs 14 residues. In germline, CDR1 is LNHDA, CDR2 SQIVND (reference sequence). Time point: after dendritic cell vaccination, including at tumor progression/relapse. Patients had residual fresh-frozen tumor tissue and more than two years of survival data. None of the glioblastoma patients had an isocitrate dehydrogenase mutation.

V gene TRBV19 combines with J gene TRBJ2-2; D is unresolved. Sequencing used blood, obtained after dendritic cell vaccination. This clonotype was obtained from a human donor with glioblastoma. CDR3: CASSPHTNTGELFF. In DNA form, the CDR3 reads TGTGCCAGTAGTCCCCACACGAACACCGGGGAGCTGTTTTTT.